This is a list of T cell receptor beta chains from one sample in a study of T cell changes during pregnancy in multiple sclerosis. Generated by immunoSEQ multiplex PCR, the TCRdb table keeps only in-frame clones and is missing some. The sample yields 90,000 to 120,000 clones, around nine tenths seen once. Sequenced material: peripheral blood, taken in the second trimester of pregnancy. These TCRs come from a female donor with multiple sclerosis, enrolled in a pregnancy study. CDR3s include the opening cysteine and the closing phenylalanine or tryptophan. D genes are given only for firm matches. Rows give clone size only sometimes, using once, few, many, or a class for an expanded clone.

NA,TRBJ1-5,TRBV19,TRBD1,TGTGCCAGCAGTATGGACAGGTCTAATCAGCCCCAGCATTTT,CASSMDRSNQPQHF
NA,TRBJ1-5,TRBV19,NA,TGTGCCAGTACCAGGACAGCCCTTAGCAATCAGCCCCAGCATTTT,CASTRTALSNQPQHF
NA,TRBJ2-2,TRBV2,TRBD2,TGTGCCAGCAGTCTGACTAGCGCCGACACCGGGGAGCTGTTTTTT,CASSLTSADTGELFF
few,TRBJ1-2,TRBV18,NA,TGTGCCAGCTCACCACCCGCAGTTAACTATGGCTACACCTTC,CASSPPAVNYGYTF
NA,TRBJ1-1,TRBV6-6,NA,TGTGCCAGCAGCCCGGACAGAAGGAACACTGAAGCTTTCTTT,CASSPDRRNTEAFF
once,TRBJ1-1,TRBV9,TRBD1,TGTGCCAGCAGCGCCCACCTGGGACAGGGGGCGAGTTTGGGGACTGAAGCTTTCTTT,CASSAHLGQGASLGTEAFF
NA,TRBJ1-5,TRBV2,NA,TGTGCCAGCAGTGGGGCAGCTAACAATCAGCCCCAGCATTTT,CASSGAANNQPQHF
NA,TRBJ2-1,TRBV18,TRBD1,TGTGCCAGCTCACCACCGGACAGGGGCTACAATGAGCAGTTCTTC,CASSPPDRGYNEQFF
NA,TRBJ1-1,TRBV2,NA,TGTGCCAGCAGGAGGACCGGGGATATGTCGGACACTGAAGCTTTCTTT,CASRRTGDMSDTEAFF
NA,TRBJ1-1,TRBV20-1,NA,TGCAGTGCTAGTGGGCACACTGAAGCTTTCTTT,CSASGHTEAFF
NA,TRBJ1-5,TRBV28,TRBD1,TGTGCCAGCAGTGGTACAGGGGCGTATAGCAATCAGCCCCAGCATTTT,CASSGTGAYSNQPQHF
NA,TRBJ2-3,TRBV4-1,TRBD2,TGCGCCAGCAGCCAAGATATTGGTGGAGGGAGGGCCTTAAATACGCAGTATTTT,CASSQDIGGGRALNTQYF
NA,TRBJ2-1,TRBV5-1,NA,TGCGCCAGCAGCTCGGGTGATATGGACTTTAATGAGCAGTTCTTC,CASSSGDMDFNEQFF
NA,TRBJ2-7,TRBV28,TRBD1,TGTGCCAGCAGTCCACCGGGACAGGGGAACTACGAGCAGTACTTC,CASSPPGQGNYEQYF
NA,TRBJ2-2,TRBV19,TRBD1,TGTGCCAGCTGGACAGGGGGTCGTAGGAACACCGGGGAGCTGTTTTTT,CASWTGGRRNTGELFF
NA,TRBJ2-1,TRBV5-1,NA,TGCGCCAGCAGCCTCCTCCTTACAAGCTCCTACAATGAGCAGTTCTTC,CASSLLLTSSYNEQFF
NA,TRBJ1-2,TRBV5-1,TRBD1,TGCGCCAGCAGCCTCCGACAGGGGGCGGACTATGGCTACACCTTC,CASSLRQGADYGYTF
NA,TRBJ1-5,TRBV19,NA,TGTGCCAGTAGTCCCCCGGGGGGCAATCAGCCCCAGCATTTT,CASSPPGGNQPQHF
NA,TRBJ2-1,TRBV5-6,NA,TGTGCCAGCAGCAGACGACAGAGCTCCTACAATGAGCAGTTCTTC,CASSRRQSSYNEQFF
NA,TRBJ1-2,TRBV6-1,TRBD1,TGTGCCAGCACTTGGGACAGGGATTACGGCTACACCTTC,CASTWDRDYGYTF
NA,TRBJ2-3,TRBV13,TRBD2,TGTGCCAGCAGCTCAACTAGCGGGAGGGAAGATACGCAGTATTTT,CASSSTSGREDTQYF
NA,TRBJ2-7,TRBV19,TRBD1,TGTGCCAGTAGTAAAGACCACCGGGACAGCTCCTACGAGCAGTACTTC,CASSKDHRDSSYEQYF
NA,TRBJ1-3,TRBV18,NA,TGTGCCAGCTCACCAACAGTCTCTGGAAACACCATATATTTT,CASSPTVSGNTIYF
NA,TRBJ2-1,TRBV5-1,NA,TGCGCCAGCAGCTTGGGTACGGGAGTTTACAATGAGCAGTTCTTC,CASSLGTGVYNEQFF
NA,TRBJ1-5,TRBV5-3,TRBD1,TGTGCCAGAAGCTTGGTAGTGTGTAGTCCAAGACAGGGTGGCCAGCCCCAGCATTTT,CARSLVVCSPRQGGQPQHF
NA,TRBJ1-5,TRBV2,TRBD1,TGTGCCAGCAGTCACAGGGGTGGCAATCAGCCCCAGCATTTT,CASSHRGGNQPQHF
NA,TRBJ2-5,TRBV9,TRBD2,TGTGCCAGCAGCGTGGGGCTAGCGGGGCCCCTTTTGACCCAGTACTTC,CASSVGLAGPLLTQYF
NA,TRBJ1-1,TRBV5-1,NA,TGCGCCAGCACCAATGTCCAGAACACTGAAGCTTTCTTT,CASTNVQNTEAFF
NA,TRBJ2-1,TRBV6-5,TRBD2,TGTGCCAGCAAAGCACTTACTAGCGGGAGTTGGGAGCAGTTCTTC,CASKALTSGSWEQFF
once,TRBJ2-7,TRBV6-1,NA,TGTGCCAGCAGATCAAGGGGACTGGGGTTCTACGAGCAGTACTTC,CASRSRGLGFYEQYF
NA,TRBJ1-6,TRBV5-6,TRBD1,TGTGCCAGCAGCTACCGGGGACAGCCTAATTCACCCCTCCACTTT,CASSYRGQPNSPLHF
NA,TRBJ1-5,TRBV6-5,NA,TGTGCCAGCAGTGGCAGGGCCGGTGAACAGCCCCAGCATTTT,CASSGRAGEQPQHF
NA,TRBJ2-5,TRBV11-2,TRBD2,TGTGCCAGCAGCTTAGGCCCCGATCTAGCGGGAGGGCGAGAGACCCAGTACTTC,CASSLGPDLAGGRETQYF
NA,TRBJ2-3,TRBV7-3,TRBD1,TGTGCCAGCAGCTTAGGCAGGGGGCTTACAGATACGCAGTATTTT,CASSLGRGLTDTQYF
NA,TRBJ1-2,TRBV19,NA,TGTGCCAGTAGCCGACAGAGAGACTATGGCTACACCTTC,CASSRQRDYGYTF
NA,TRBJ1-1,TRBV2,NA,TGTGCCAGCAGTCTGACCGCCCTGGGAGTGAACACTGAAGCTTTCTTT,CASSLTALGVNTEAFF
NA,TRBJ2-1,TRBV10-3,NA,TGTGCCATCAGTGGGGGCGGGGGCCCCTACAATGAGCAGTTCTTC,CAISGGGGPYNEQFF
NA,TRBJ1-5,TRBV18,NA,TGTGCCAGCTCCACCGCGGGGGGAGCTGAGGCCCAGCATTTT,CASSTAGGAEAQHF
NA,TRBJ2-2,TRBV5-6,NA,TGTGCCAGCAGCTTGGAGGTGGGCTTCGACGGGGAGCTGTTTTTT,CASSLEVGFDGELFF
NA,TRBJ2-7,TRBV30,TRBD2,TGTGCCTGGAGTGTACCCGGGACTAGCGGGGGGCCCGCCTACGAGCAGTACTTC,CAWSVPGTSGGPAYEQYF
NA,TRBJ1-1,TRBV6-1,NA,TGTGCCAGCAGGGGGACTTCGAACACTGAAGCTTTCTTT,CASRGTSNTEAFF
NA,TRBJ2-5,TRBV7-6,TRBD2,TGTGCCAGCAGCTTAACTCGAGCGGGAATAATTATTCAGGAGACCCAGTACTTC,CASSLTRAGIIIQETQYF
NA,TRBJ2-3,TRBV4-1,TRBD2,TGCGCCAGCAGCCTCGCGGGGGTAGATACGCAGTATTTT,CASSLAGVDTQYF
NA,TRBJ2-5,TRBV15,TRBD1,TGTGCCACCAGCAGAGATCTTACAGGGACAGGGGAAAAGACCCAGTACTTC,CATSRDLTGTGEKTQYF
NA,TRBJ2-2,TRBV11-3,TRBD1,TGTGCCAGCACCCCCGGGACAGGGTCGACCGGGGAGCTGTTTTTT,CASTPGTGSTGELFF
NA,TRBJ2-3,TRBV7-3,NA,TGTGCCAGCAGCTTACTGCCGGGGAACACAGATACGCAGTATTTT,CASSLLPGNTDTQYF
NA,TRBJ2-1,TRBV13,TRBD2,TGTGCCAGCAGCTCCACGCTCCCGGGACTAGCGGGAATACGTGAGCAGTTCTTC,CASSSTLPGLAGIREQFF
NA,TRBJ1-2,TRBV5-6,NA,TGTGCCAGCAGCTTGTCTCGGGATTATGGCTACACCTTC,CASSLSRDYGYTF
NA,TRBJ2-3,TRBV9,TRBD2,TGTGCCAGCAGCGCCCCTCGAGCGGGGGGCCGCACAGATACGCAGTATTTT,CASSAPRAGGRTDTQYF
NA,TRBJ2-2,TRBV5-5,NA,TGTGCCAGCAGCATCAACAGGGCCGAGAACACCGGGGAGCTGTTTTTT,CASSINRAENTGELFF
NA,TRBJ2-7,TRBV25-1,TRBD2,TGTGCCAGCAGTGAAAGGGGACTAGCGGTCTACGAGCAGTACTTC,CASSERGLAVYEQYF
NA,TRBJ2-1,TRBV28,NA,TGTGCCAGCACCTCCGCAGGTGAAGGTTCCTACAATGAGCAGTTCTTC,CASTSAGEGSYNEQFF
NA,TRBJ1-1,TRBV18,TRBD1,TGTGCCAGCTCACCCACTCAAACGGGACAGGGTGGATGGGACACTGAAGCTTTCTTT,CASSPTQTGQGGWDTEAFF